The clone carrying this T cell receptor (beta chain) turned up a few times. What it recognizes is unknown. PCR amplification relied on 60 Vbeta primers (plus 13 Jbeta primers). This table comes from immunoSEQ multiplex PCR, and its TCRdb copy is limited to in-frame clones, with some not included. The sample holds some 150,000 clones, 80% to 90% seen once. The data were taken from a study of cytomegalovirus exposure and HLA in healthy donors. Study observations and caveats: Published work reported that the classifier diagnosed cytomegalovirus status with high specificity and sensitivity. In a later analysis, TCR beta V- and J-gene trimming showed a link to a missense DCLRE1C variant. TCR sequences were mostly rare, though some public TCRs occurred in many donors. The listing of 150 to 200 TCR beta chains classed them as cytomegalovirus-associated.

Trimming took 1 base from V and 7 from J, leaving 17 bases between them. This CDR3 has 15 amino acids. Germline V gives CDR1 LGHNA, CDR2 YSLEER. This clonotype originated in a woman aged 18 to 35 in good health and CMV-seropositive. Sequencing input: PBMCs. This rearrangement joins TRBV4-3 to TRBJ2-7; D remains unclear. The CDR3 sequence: CASSQGASVGSEQYF. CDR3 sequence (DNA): TGCGCCAGCAGCCAAGGGGCCTCGGTCGGCTCTGAGCAGTACTTC.